The following is a TCR beta chain sequence with its context. Its antigen remains unidentified. Through a sample-barcoded 5' primer and a J-beta primer mix, a second PCR was run for roughly 6 to 11 cycles. MiXCR, run by TCRdb on the 5' RACE reads, gives a single entry per CDR3 protein. The sample contains over 950,000 distinct CDR3 sequences, roughly half of which appear only once. V gave up 6 bases and J gave up 14 bases; unmatched junction bases: 13. The CDR3 spans 13 residues. Those donating, healthy Caucasian individuals from Russia, were aged roughly 6 to 100. Per sample, no less than 6 micrograms of total RNA were extracted. This specimen belongs to a study of blood T cells in healthy people across ages. Regarding the study as a whole: The long-lived group displayed more naive CD4+ cells, plus higher diversity, than the aged donors did. Estimates based on one million T cells were treated as lower bounds.

V and J are TRBV12-3 or TRBV12-4 and TRBJ2-3; TRBD2 matches at 8 bases. This receptor was obtained from an older woman in good health. Sequenced input: blood. The DNA of the CDR3 is TGTGCCAGCAGCCACGGCGAGCGGGAGAGGGTGTATTTT. Translated, it gives CASSHGERERVYF.